This passage covers 21 T cell receptor beta chains from one sample sequenced in a study of patients and donors after allogeneic stem cell transplantation (dated by TCRdb to about 2020). Libraries came from RT-PCR. The reads were generated on a NextSeq 550. TCRdb applied fastp at Q25 and MiXCR to the public reads, then kept only in-frame beta chains. Each CDR3 protein gets just one entry, which takes the most common genes and DNA from the rows behind it. The sample contains about 960,000 distinct CDR3 sequences, around 17% of them found a single time. Under 6.5% of the sample is in the top ten clones. Sequenced: blood, either unsorted or a sorted T cell fraction (not recorded which). Source of these receptors: a human donor who was either an allogeneic HSCT recipient or a stem cell or donor lymphocyte infusion donor (not recorded which). It is not recorded whose cells these are; they may come from a transplant donor.

This clonotype came up many times. A much more abundant neighbour one base away suggests this may be a read error. This sequence joins TRBV3-1 and TRBJ2-7; perhaps D is TRBD1 or TRBD2 (5 bases each). Trimming cost V 3 bases and J 5 bases, with 5 bases left between them. The CDR3 covers 11 residues. Germline CDR1 reads LGHDT; CDR2 reads YNNKEL (reference sequence). The CDR3 loop reads CASSQGDEQYF. DNA for the CDR3: TGTGCCAGCAGCCAGGGGGACGAGCAGTACTTC.

A few counts support this clonotype. This rearrangement joins TRBV6-1 to TRBJ1-1, with 11 positions matching TRBD1. The CDR3 is 14 residues long. Trimming at V came to 5 bases and at J to 6 bases, leaving 5 bases not matched to a gene. Germline values: CDR1 MNHNS, CDR2 SASEGT. CDR3 residues: CASSQDRGLPEAFF. The CDR3 bases are TGTGCCAGCAGTCAGGACAGGGGGCTGCCTGAAGCTTTCTTT.

The genes are TRBV28 and TRBJ1-1, with D possibly TRBD1 on 5 matching bases. The V end lost 5 bases, the J end lost 4 bases, and 20 bases lay between the germline ends. Per the germline V gene, CDR1 is MDHEN and CDR2 is SYDVKM. The CDR3 has 16 residues. CDR3 DNA sequence: TGTGCCAGCAGTCCATGGACATGGGGTTTAGGCACTGAAGCTTTCTTT. Its protein product is CASSPWTWGLGTEAFF.

The rearrangement links TRBV5-1 to TRBJ1-2; a weak D match, TRBD1 (5 bases). The ends were cut back, 0 bases at V and 8 bases at J, with 11 bases in the middle. Germline V CDR1 and CDR2: SGHRS, YFSETQ. The CDR3 covers 13 residues. The CDR3 reads CASSLGQLWGYTF. In DNA, the CDR3 is TGCGCCAGCAGCTTGGGACAGCTTTGGGGCTACACCTTC.

The CDR3 protein is CASSLTGRQGGADTQYF. For the CDR3, the DNA is TGTGCCAGCAGCTTAACGGGCCGACAGGGGGGGGCAGATACGCAGTATTTT. The chain employs TRBV7-3 and TRBJ2-3; 9 bases are shared with TRBD1. Germline CDR1 reads SGHTA; CDR2 reads FQGTGA. The CDR3 consists of 17 residues. V was pared by 0 bases and J by 4 bases, with 8 bases of the junction left unmatched.

The V call is TRBV6-5, the J call TRBJ2-5; 11 bases agree with TRBD2. Germline lookup yields CDR1 MNHEY and CDR2 SVGAGI. This CDR3 is 12 amino acids long. V lost 6 bases to trimming and J lost 10 bases; unmatched junction nucleotides: 4. The CDR3 DNA sequence: TGTGCCAGCAGCAATAGCGGGGGGGGCCAGTACTTC. Its translation is CASSNSGGGQYF.

The chain recombines TRBV30 with TRBJ1-4; D may be TRBD1 (5 bases). The germline V and J ends were trimmed by 3 bases and 7 bases, with 15 bases remaining between them. This CDR3 comprises 14 residues. The germline V gene has CDR1 GTSNPN and CDR2 SVGIG (reference sequence). The CDR3 region has the DNA TGTGCCTGGAGGGGGCGTGGTCGCGGTGAAAAACTGTTTTTT. Translating it yields CAWRGRGRGEKLFF.

This rearrangement joins TRBV20-1 to TRBJ2-5; 9 bases match TRBD1. This CDR3 spans 14 amino acids. Germline V gene sequence: CDR1 DFQATT, CDR2 SNEGSKA (reference sequence). Losses at the gene ends were 5 bases for V and 5 bases for J; bases not matched to a gene: 9. The CDR3 region is CSARSTGGTETQYF. In DNA form, the CDR3 reads TGCAGTGCTCGATCTACAGGGGGCACGGAGACCCAGTACTTC.

The chain couples TRBV3-1 to TRBJ2-5, with 9 nucleotides matching TRBD2. This CDR3 region has 15 residues. V lost 2 bases, J lost 5 bases, and 6 bases stayed unmatched. In germline, CDR1 is LGHDT, CDR2 YNNKEL (reference sequence). The CDR3 is CASSQWRGGLETQYF. In DNA form, the CDR3 reads TGTGCCAGCAGCCAATGGCGGGGGGGCCTGGAGACCCAGTACTTC.

In this sample, this clonotype turned up a few times. This chain connects TRBV7-3 to TRBJ2-3; 8 nucleotides align to TRBD2. Per germline, CDR1 SGHTA and CDR2 FQGTGA. This CDR3 is built from 16 residues. J lost 6 bases, V lost 2 bases, and 10 bases had no gene match. CDR3: CASSLSGRGGADTQYF. In DNA, the CDR3 is TGTGCCAGCAGCTTATCCGGGAGGGGCGGCGCCGATACGCAGTATTTT.

This clonotype appeared a few times. This chain uses TRBV10-3 with TRBJ1-5; tentatively, D is TRBD1 (5 bases). The CDR3 covers 15 residues. Deletions cut 2 bases from V and 0 bases from J, with 8 bases between. CDR1 ENHRY and CDR2 SYGVKD come from the germline V gene. CDR3 bases: TGTGCCATCAGTGAGGGGGCCTTTAGCAATCAGCCCCAGCATTTT. Translating gives CAISEGAFSNQPQHF.

This sequence joins TRBV12-3 or TRBV12-4 and TRBJ2-7; no reliable D call. The CDR3 has 15 residues. Trimming cost V 0 bases and J 3 bases, with 12 bases left between them. This CDR3 is CASSLAASNSYEQYF. CDR3 coding DNA: TGTGCCAGCAGTTTAGCTGCTAGTAATAGCTACGAGCAGTACTTC.

This clonotype showed up many times. The gene calls are TRBV5-1 and TRBJ2-7, with 8 positions matching TRBD1. J lost 5 bases, V lost 0 bases, and 1 base had no gene match. Germline CDR1 is SGHRS and CDR2 is YFSETQ. This CDR3 is 13 amino acids long. CDR3 in DNA: TGCGCCAGCAGCTTGGCAGGGGGCCACGAGCAGTACTTC. Protein: CASSLAGGHEQYF.

This clonotype has just a few counts. The V and J genes are TRBV6-1 and TRBJ1-1; TRBD1 matches 8 bases. This CDR3 has 14 amino acids. Per the germline V gene, CDR1 is MNHNS and CDR2 is SASEGT. V shed 7 bases and J 5 bases; nucleotides not matched to a gene: 9. The CDR3 sequence: CASKTGGGKTEAFF. The CDR3 DNA reads TGTGCCAGCAAAACAGGGGGAGGAAAGACTGAAGCTTTCTTT.

The CDR3 loop reads CASSELFFDRGASGANVLTF. The CDR3 DNA sequence: TGTGCCAGCAGTGAACTATTCTTCGACAGGGGCGCCTCTGGGGCCAACGTCCTGACTTTC. The rearrangement links TRBV6-1 to TRBJ2-6; 8 nucleotides align to TRBD1. Germline assignment: CDR1 MNHNS and CDR2 SASEGT. Trimming took 2 bases from V and 0 from J; bases not matched to a gene: 12. The CDR3 runs to 20 residues.

A remark on this clonotype: A much larger clone differs by one base, so this may be a read error. This rearrangement joins TRBV12-3 or TRBV12-4 to TRBJ2-2; 10 bases fit TRBD2. This CDR3 spans 14 amino acids. Here the CDR3 DNA reads TGTGCCAGCAGCCCGGGGACTAGCGCGGGGGGGCTGTTTTTT. Its protein is CASSPGTSAGGLFF.

The chain carries TRBV19 and TRBJ1-4; TRBD1 is a possible D gene (6 bases). V was pared by 5 bases and J by 10 bases, with 14 bases between. There are 13 residues in the CDR3. The germline V gene has CDR1 LNHDA and CDR2 SQIVND (reference sequence). CDR3 region: CASSVRDIGKLFF. CDR3 DNA sequence: TGTGCCAGTAGTGTCCGGGACATCGGAAAACTGTTTTTT.

A few counts support this clonotype. The chain employs TRBV7-2 and TRBJ2-2, with unresolved D. With 9 bases removed from V and 0 bases from J, the gap between germline ends came to 8 bases. The germline gives CDR1 SGHTA, CDR2 FQGNSA. This CDR3 has 13 amino acids. This CDR3 reads CARRPPNTGELFF. The CDR3 DNA reads TGTGCCAGGCGGCCCCCGAACACCGGGGAGCTGTTTTTT.

This chain links TRBV12-3 or TRBV12-4 with TRBJ1-4, with D unclear. The CDR3 covers 12 residues. Trimming removed 3 bases at V and 7 bases at J, with 6 bases between. This chain's CDR3 is CASSFGFEKLFF. The CDR3, as DNA: TGTGCCAGCAGTTTCGGGTTTGAAAAACTGTTTTTT.

The CDR3 nucleotides read TGTGCCAGCAGGCCACGGATGGAGACCCAGTACTTC. This translates into CASRPRMETQYF. The chain couples TRBV6-2 or TRBV6-3 to TRBJ2-5; D gene unclear. V dropped 6 bases and J dropped 5 bases, with 10 bases sitting between them. This CDR3 is built from 12 residues. From germline, CDR1 is MNHEY and CDR2 SVGEGT.

The chain carries TRBV4-3 and TRBJ1-4, with no clear D. The germline gives CDR1 LGHNA, CDR2 YSLEER. The CDR3 extends over 16 amino acids. V lost 0 bases and J 0 bases, leaving 8 bases between the germline ends. CDR3 bases: TGCGCCAGCAGCCAAGACCCAACGACAACTAATGAAAAACTGTTTTTT. As protein: CASSQDPTTTNEKLFF.